This TCR beta chain was profiled in a study of T cells in Graves' hyperthyroidism and ophthalmopathy (dated by TCRdb to between 2019 and 2020). About the investigation overall: Peripheral blood was sampled at the time of initial diagnosis, prior to any treatment. After blood sampling, hyperthyroidism patients were treated with methimazole at a starting dose of 30 mg daily, and ophthalmopathy patients were treated with high-dose intravenous methylprednisolone. Whether ophthalmopathy could be predicted prospectively was tested in an independent validation cohort made up of some 20 hyperthyroidism patients plus 17 patients who later progressed to ophthalmopathy. The paper describes TCR Vbeta CDR3 sequencing of 135 peripheral blood samples, made up of around 41 ophthalmopathy patients, 70 to 75 hyperthyroidism patients and 17 progressor patients. The roughly 99 discovery patients were divided at random into training and test sets in a 7:3 ratio. A discovery cohort of around 100 patients, approximately 45 with Graves' ophthalmopathy and approximately 57 with stable Graves' hyperthyroidism, was used to find distinguishing TCR V-J signatures. Thyroid tissue and blood T-cell repertoires from roughly 6 Graves' hyperthyroidism patients were also compared in the study. Results the study describes overall, beyond this receptor: No statistical method was used to fix the sample size in advance, and group allocation was not hidden from the investigators. In validation, the model predicted progression to ophthalmopathy with over 65% sensitivity and over 72% specificity, a median of around six months before onset. A 13 V-J signature model separated ophthalmopathy from stable hyperthyroidism, with over 85% sensitivity and roughly 82% specificity in cross-validation and 80%/75% in testing. Blood samples also contained most of the expanded thyroid clonotypes (frequency above 0.001), which suggests that blood repertoires may reflect thyroid immune responses.

About this clonotype: Its antigen remains unidentified. Base qualities were left out, and no much larger clone turns up one base away.

As encoded in the germline V gene, CDR1 is SGHRS while CDR2 is YFSETQ. The CDR3 numbers 16 residues from cysteine through phenylalanine. Only the CDR3 portion is preserved as DNA: 48 bases, with reading frame beginning at the first base. For this chain, trimming is 5 bases at the V end and 0 bases at the J end, and the number of junction bases without a gene match is 9. Graves' hyperthyroidism was defined as stable when no progression to ophthalmopathy occurred over 18 months of follow-up. Hyperthyroidism patients were newly diagnosed, had a disease duration of under 2 months, and were aged 18 to 65 years. Patients with uncontrolled infections, other autoimmune diseases, pregnancy or lactation were excluded. Diagnoses relied on clinical symptoms, serum thyroxine and TRAb, thyroid ultrasound and orbital computed tomography. PBMCs were separated from about 10 ml of fresh peripheral blood using Ficoll-Paque density gradient centrifugation. Total RNA was extracted with Trizol reagent, and quality was checked on an Agilent 2100 Bioanalyzer.

The TCR beta CDR3 regions were amplified from RNA transcripts. The TCR CDR3 was subjected to a first round of RT-PCR using the HTBI primer set and the Qiagen OneStep RT-PCR kit. A second multiplex PCR round built the libraries, followed by size selection and purification. Paired-end sequencing of the libraries was performed with 100 bp reads on an Illumina HiSeq2000. In the authors' own workflow: SOAPnuke was used to process the raw data, with reads discarded if the reads contained adapters or uncalled bases, had a mean Phred below 15, or lacked an exact constant-primer or identifier match. COPE v1.2.5 was used to merge the high-quality paired reads, and each unique nucleotide sequence was defined as a clonotype. MiTCR v1.1 was used to align the clonotypes against IMGT TRBV, TRBD and TRBJ reference segments. The analysis included only V-J combinations with a frequency above 0.0001, which together covered 99% to 99.2% of the repertoires. The TCS score was defined as the ratio of F50 (clonal expansion) to E x V (chaos), calculated using BLOSUM62-based TCRdist between CDR3 peptides within each V-J. Welch's t-statistics and random forest reduced around 550 V-J features to 13, which were used in a naive Bayes classifier (R e1071). The similarity between thyroid and blood repertoires was quantified using the Morisita-Horn index. TCRdb reran the public reads through fastp at Q25 and MiXCR, keeping productive beta chains. CDR3 protein sequences are deduplicated, and each keeps its most common genes and DNA. In this record, the V and J calls reflect TCRdb's handling and not the investigators' own analysis. A total of 600,000 to 800,000 distinct CDR3 sequences appear in this sample, approximately 36% of them only once. In total, the top ten clones hold less than 40% of the sample.

The sample comprised blood. The chain joins TRBV5-1 to TRBJ1-1; TRBD1 matches 8 bases in the middle. This clonotype was sampled from a woman aged 40 to 50 with Graves' hyperthyroidism. At the DNA level, the sequence is TGCGCCAGCAGACACGGGACAGGCTACATGAACACTGAAGCTTTCTTT. This is translated as CASRHGTGYMNTEAFF. The full variable domain, with segments outside the CDR3 supplied by the reference TRBV5-1 and TRBJ1-1 proteins, appears as KAGVTQTPRYLIKTRGQQVTLSCSPISGHRSVSWYQQTPGQGLQFLFEYFSETQRNKGNFPGRFSGRQFSNSRSEMNVSTLELGDSALYLCASRHGTGYMNTEAFFGQGTRLTVV.